This entry is about one T cell receptor (beta chain). Its specificity is unknown. Only in-frame clones appear in the TCRdb table, and some are missing; sequencing was by immunoSEQ multiplex PCR. Among 30,000 to 40,000 clones listed, 92% were seen once. This specimen belongs to a study of chemoradiotherapy in HPV16-positive cancers. Repeated repertoire sampling spanned the course of chemoradiotherapy. Study-wide results and limits: For HPV16-positive patients, expanding HPV-responsive T cells associated with longer recurrence-free survival.

The V and J ends lost 4 bases and 0 bases respectively, with 10 bases between them. The CDR3 contains 15 residues. Germline V gene sequence: CDR1 SQVTM, CDR2 ANQGSEA. This TCR derives from a human donor with HPV-associated anogenital cancer. The J gene is TRBJ2-6, the V gene TRBV29-1; no clear D. This material consisted of blood, taken from a patient who underwent chemoradiotherapy. CDR3 sequence: CSVASRNSGANVLTF. The DNA of the CDR3 is TGCAGCGTTGCTTCCCGGAACTCTGGGGCCAACGTCCTGACTTTC.